This T cell receptor (beta chain) comes out of a study of T cell repertoires in cytomegalovirus infection. V was shortened by 7 bases and J by 5 bases, with 15 bases between the two germline ends. The CDR3 sequence is 14 residues long. Germline V gene data show CDR1 as MNHNY and CDR2 as SVGAGI (reference sequence). This clonotype was seen many times. TCRdb used MiXCR to reprocess the reads, holding one entry per CDR3 protein. The sample carries 200,000 to 300,000 distinct CDR3 sequences, roughly 10% recorded once. This rearrangement joins TRBV6-6 to TRBJ1-5; D unclear. The specimen sequenced was PBMCs. This sequence was found in a human donor in good health (CMV status not recorded). Some clones in this sample may be carry-over from other donors' samples. The CDR3 DNA sequence: TGTGCCAGCACGCCGAGTTGGTGGGATCAGCCCCAGCATTTT. Translated: CASTPSWWDQPQHF.